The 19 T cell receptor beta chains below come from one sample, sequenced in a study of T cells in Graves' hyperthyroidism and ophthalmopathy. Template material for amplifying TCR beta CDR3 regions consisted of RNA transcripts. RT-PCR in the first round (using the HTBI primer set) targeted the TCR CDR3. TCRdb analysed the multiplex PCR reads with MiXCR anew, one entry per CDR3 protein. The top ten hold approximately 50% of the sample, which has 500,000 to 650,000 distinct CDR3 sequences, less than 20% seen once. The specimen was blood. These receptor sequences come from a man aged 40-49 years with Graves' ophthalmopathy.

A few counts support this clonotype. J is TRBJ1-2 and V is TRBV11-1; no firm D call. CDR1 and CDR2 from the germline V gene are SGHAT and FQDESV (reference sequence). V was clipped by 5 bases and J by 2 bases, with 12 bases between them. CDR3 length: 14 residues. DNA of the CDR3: TGTGCCAGCAGCCACTCGCAGGCCAACTATGGCTACACCTTC. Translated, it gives CASSHSQANYGYTF.

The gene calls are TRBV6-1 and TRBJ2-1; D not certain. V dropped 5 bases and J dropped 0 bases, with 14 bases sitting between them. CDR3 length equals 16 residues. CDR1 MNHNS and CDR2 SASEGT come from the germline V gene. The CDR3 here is CASSKGTDGSYNEQFF. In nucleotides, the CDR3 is TGTGCCAGCAGTAAGGGTACCGATGGCTCCTACAATGAGCAGTTCTTC.

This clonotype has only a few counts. CDR3 in DNA: TGTGCCAGCAGCTCTCAGACTAGCGGGAGGTTAGGGCAGTTCTTC. Its translation is CASSSQTSGRLGQFF. The rearrangement joins TRBV7-2 to TRBJ2-1; 13 bases are shared with TRBD2. The trim removed 4 bases at V and 12 bases at J, leaving 9 bases unmatched. Germline values: CDR1 SGHTA, CDR2 FQGNSA. This CDR3 is built from 15 residues.

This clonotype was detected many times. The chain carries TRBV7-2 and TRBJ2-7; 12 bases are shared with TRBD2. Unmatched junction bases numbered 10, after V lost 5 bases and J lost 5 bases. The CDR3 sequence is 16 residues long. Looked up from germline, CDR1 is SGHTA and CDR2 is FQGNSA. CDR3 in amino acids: CASSPLVRLAGDEQYF. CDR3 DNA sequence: TGTGCCAGCAGCCCACTAGTCAGACTAGCGGGAGACGAGCAGTACTTC.

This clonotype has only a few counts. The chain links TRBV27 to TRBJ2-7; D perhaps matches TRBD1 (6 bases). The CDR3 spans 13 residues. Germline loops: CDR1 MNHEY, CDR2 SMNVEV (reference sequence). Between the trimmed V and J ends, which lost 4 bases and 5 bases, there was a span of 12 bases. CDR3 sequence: CASSSRGNNEQYF. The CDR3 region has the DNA TGTGCCAGCAGTTCCAGGGGTAACAACGAGCAGTACTTC.

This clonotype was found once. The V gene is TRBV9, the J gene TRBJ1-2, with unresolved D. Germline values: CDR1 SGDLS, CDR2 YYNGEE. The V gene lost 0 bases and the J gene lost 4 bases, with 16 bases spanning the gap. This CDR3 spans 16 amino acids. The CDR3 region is CASSVDYRRLGYGYTF. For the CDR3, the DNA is TGTGCCAGCAGCGTAGACTACCGACGGCTTGGCTATGGCTACACCTTC. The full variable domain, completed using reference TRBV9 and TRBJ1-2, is DSGVTQTPKHLITATGQRVTLRCSPRSGDLSVYWYQQSLDQGLQFLIQYYNGEERAKGNILERFSAQQFPDLHSELNLSSLELGDSALYFCASSVDYRRLGYGYTFGSGTRLTVV.

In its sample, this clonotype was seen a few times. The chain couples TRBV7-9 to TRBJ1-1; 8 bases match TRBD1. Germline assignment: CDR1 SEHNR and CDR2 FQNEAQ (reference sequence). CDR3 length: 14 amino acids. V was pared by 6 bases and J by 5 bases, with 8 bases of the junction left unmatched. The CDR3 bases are TGTGCCAGCAGTACAGGGGGAAGGGAAACTGAAGCTTTCTTT. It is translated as CASSTGGRETEAFF.

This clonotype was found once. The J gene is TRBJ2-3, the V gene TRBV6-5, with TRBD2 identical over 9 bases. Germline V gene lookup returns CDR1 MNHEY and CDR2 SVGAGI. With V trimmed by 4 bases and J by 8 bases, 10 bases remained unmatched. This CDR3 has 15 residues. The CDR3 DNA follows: TGTGCCAGCAGTTCCGAGCGGGGGGCCCCGGGTACGCAGTATTTT. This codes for CASSSERGAPGTQYF.

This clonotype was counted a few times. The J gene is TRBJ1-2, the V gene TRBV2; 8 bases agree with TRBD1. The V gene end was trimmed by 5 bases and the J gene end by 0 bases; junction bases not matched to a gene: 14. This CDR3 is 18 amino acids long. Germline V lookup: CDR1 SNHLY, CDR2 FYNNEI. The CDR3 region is CASSNNFWGTGANYGYTF. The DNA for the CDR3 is TGTGCCAGCAGTAACAACTTCTGGGGGACAGGAGCTAACTATGGCTACACCTTC.

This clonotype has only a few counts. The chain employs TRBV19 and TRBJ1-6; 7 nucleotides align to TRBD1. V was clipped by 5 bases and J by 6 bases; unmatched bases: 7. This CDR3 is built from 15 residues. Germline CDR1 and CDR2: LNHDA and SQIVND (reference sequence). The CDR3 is CASSAGQAGNSPLHF. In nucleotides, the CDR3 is TGTGCCAGTAGTGCCGGACAGGCCGGTAATTCACCCCTCCACTTT.

Here the CDR3 reads CSAREGIPQYF. As DNA, the CDR3 is TGCAGTGCCCGGGAGGGCATACCGCAGTATTTT. The chain recombines TRBV20-1 with TRBJ2-3; 8 positions agree with TRBD2. V shed 6 bases and J 10 bases; nucleotides not matched to a gene: 6. CDR1 is DFQATT, CDR2 SNEGSKA, per germline (reference sequence). The CDR3 is made up of 11 amino acids.

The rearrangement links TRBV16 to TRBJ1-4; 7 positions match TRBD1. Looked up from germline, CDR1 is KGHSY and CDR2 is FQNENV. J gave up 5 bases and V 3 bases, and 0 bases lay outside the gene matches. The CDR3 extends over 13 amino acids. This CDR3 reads CASSQDRNEKLFF. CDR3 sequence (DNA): TGTGCCAGCAGCCAGGACAGGAATGAAAAACTGTTTTTT.

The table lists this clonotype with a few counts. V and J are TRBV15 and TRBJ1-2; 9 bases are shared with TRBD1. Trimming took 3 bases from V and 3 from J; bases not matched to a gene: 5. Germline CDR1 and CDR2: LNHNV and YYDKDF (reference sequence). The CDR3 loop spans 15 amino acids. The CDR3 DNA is TGTGCCACCAGCAGGTTGACAGGGGGGTACTATGGCTACACCTTC. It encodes CATSRLTGGYYGYTF.

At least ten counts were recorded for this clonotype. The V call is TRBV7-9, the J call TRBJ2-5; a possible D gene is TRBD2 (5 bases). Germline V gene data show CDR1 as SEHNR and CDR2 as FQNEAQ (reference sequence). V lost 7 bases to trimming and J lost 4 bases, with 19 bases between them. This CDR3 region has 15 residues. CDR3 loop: CASNTGSERGETQYF. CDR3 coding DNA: TGTGCCAGCAATACGGGGAGCGAAAGAGGAGAGACCCAGTACTTC.

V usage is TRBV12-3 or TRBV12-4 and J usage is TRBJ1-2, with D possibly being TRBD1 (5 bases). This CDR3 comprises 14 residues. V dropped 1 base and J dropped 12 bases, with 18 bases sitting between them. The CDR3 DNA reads TGTGCCAGCAGTTTAGATGCTAGTAAGGGGCCCAACACCTTC. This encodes CASSLDASKGPNTF.

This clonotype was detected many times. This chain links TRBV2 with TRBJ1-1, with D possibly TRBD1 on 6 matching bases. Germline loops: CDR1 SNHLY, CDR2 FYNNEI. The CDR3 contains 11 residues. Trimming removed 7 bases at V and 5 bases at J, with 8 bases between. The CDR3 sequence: CASTTGTEAFF. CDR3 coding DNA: TGTGCCAGCACCACAGGGACTGAAGCTTTCTTT.

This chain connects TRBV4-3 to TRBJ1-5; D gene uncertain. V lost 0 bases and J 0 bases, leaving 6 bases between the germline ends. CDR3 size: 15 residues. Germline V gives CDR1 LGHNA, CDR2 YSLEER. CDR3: CASSQDLNSNQPQHF. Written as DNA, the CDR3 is TGCGCCAGCAGCCAAGATTTGAATAGCAATCAGCCCCAGCATTTT.

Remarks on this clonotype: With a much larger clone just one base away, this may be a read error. CDR3: CASSQGGMSEQYF. CDR3 nucleotide sequence: TGTGCCAGCAGCCAAGGTGGGATGAGTGAGCAGTACTTC. The V gene is TRBV3-1, the J gene TRBJ2-7; no clear D gene. In germline, CDR1 is LGHDT, CDR2 YNNKEL (reference sequence). The CDR3 runs to 13 residues. V lost 1 base and J 7 bases, leaving 11 bases between the germline ends.

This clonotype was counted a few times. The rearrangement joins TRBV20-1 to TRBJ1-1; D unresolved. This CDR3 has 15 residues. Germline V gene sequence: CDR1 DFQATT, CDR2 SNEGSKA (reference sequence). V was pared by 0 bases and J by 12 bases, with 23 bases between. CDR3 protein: CSARDSPGSPWRTFF. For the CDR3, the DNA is TGCAGTGCTAGAGACTCTCCGGGATCCCCTTGGAGAACTTTCTTT.